One and the same sample provided the 2 T cell receptor beta chains below, sequenced in a study of blood T cell repertoires in COVID-19. Clones were read by immunoSEQ multiplex PCR, and TCRdb kept only the in-frame ones, dropping some. The data show around 70,000 clones, 80% to 90% seen once. The specimen was peripheral blood. Receptors originate from an elderly man with acute or convalescent COVID-19.

The chain uses TRBV5-6 and TRBJ2-1; possible D gene TRBD1, 6 bases. The CDR3 consists of 16 residues. The germline V and J ends were trimmed by 4 bases and 0 bases, with 14 bases remaining between them. Germline-derived CDR1 and CDR2 are SGHDT and YYEEEE. CDR3: CASSAGQSSSYNEQFF. The DNA for the CDR3 is TGTGCCAGCAGCGCAGGACAGTCGAGCTCCTACAATGAGCAGTTCTTC.

This clone was detected only once. The DNA for the CDR3 is TGCGCCAGCAGTCCCCCCACAGGGATCGGCAATCAGCCCCAGCATTTT. Its translation is CASSPPTGIGNQPQHF. The chain employs TRBV23-1 and TRBJ1-5; D is possibly TRBD1 (6 bases). TRBV23-1 is classed as an ORF, of uncertain function. The CDR3 totals 16 residues. With 4 bases removed from V and 2 bases from J, the gap between germline ends came to 15 bases.